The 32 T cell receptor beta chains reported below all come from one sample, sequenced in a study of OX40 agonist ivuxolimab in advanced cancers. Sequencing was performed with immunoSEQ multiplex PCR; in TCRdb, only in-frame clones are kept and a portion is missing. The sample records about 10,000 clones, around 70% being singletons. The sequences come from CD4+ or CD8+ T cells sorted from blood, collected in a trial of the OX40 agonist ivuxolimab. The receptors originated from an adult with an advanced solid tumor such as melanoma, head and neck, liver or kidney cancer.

This CDR3 is CASSQEGMDTQYF. CDR3 DNA sequence: TGTGCCAGCAGCCAGGAGGGGATGGATACGCAGTATTTT. The chain combines TRBV14 with TRBJ2-3, with D maybe TRBD2 (6 bases). CDR1 SGHDN and CDR2 FVKESK come from the germline V gene. V lost 3 bases and J 6 bases, leaving 10 bases between the germline ends. This CDR3 spans 13 amino acids.

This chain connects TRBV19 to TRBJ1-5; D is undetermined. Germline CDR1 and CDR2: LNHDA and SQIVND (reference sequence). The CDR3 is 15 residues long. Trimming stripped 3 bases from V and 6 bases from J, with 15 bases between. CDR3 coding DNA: TGTGCCAGTAGTATGTTCCTCGCCAGCGGTCAGCCCCAGCATTTT. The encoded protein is CASSMFLASGQPQHF.

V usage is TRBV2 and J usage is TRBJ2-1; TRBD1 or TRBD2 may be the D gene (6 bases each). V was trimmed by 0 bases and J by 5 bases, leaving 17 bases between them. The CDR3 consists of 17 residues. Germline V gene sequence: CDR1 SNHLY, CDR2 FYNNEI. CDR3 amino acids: CASSEALLGGADNEQFF. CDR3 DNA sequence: TGTGCCAGCAGTGAAGCGCTTCTGGGGGGCGCCGACAATGAGCAGTTCTTC.

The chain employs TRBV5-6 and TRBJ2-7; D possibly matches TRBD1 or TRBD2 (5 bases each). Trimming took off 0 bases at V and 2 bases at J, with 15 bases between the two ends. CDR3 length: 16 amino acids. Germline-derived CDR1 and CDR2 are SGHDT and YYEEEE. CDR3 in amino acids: CASSLGGTPSPYEQYF. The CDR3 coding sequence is TGTGCCAGCAGCTTGGGGGGGACCCCGAGCCCCTACGAGCAGTACTTC.

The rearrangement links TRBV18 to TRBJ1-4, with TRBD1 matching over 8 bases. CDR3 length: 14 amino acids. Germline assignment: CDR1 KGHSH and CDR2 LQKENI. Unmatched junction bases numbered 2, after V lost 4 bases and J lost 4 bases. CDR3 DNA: TGTGCCAGCTCACTAGGACAGGGTAATGAAAAACTGTTTTTT. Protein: CASSLGQGNEKLFF.

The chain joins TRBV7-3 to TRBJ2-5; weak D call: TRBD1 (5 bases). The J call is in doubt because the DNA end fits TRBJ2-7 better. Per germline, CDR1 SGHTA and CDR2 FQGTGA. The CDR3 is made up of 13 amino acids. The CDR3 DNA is TGTGCCAGCAGCCCAGGGATGTCCTACGAGCAGTACTTC. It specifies CASSPGMSYEQYF.

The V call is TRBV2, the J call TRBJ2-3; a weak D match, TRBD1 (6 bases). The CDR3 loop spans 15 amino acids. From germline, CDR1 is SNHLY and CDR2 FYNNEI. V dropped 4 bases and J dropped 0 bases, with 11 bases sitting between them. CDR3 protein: CASSAGAASTDTQYF. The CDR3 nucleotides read TGTGCCAGCAGTGCAGGGGCGGCTAGCACAGATACGCAGTATTTT. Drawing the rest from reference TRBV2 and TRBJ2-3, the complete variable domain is EPEVTQTPSHQVTQMGQEVILRCVPISNHLYFYWYRQILGQKVEFLVSFYNNEISEKSEIFDDQFSVERPDGSNFTLKIRSTKLEDSAMYFCASSAGAASTDTQYFGPGTRLTVL.

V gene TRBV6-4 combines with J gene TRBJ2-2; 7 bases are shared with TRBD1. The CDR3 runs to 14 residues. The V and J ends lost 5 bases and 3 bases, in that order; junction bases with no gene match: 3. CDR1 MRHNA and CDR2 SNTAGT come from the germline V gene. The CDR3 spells CASSPGTDTGELFF. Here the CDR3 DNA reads TGTGCCAGCAGTCCCGGGACAGACACCGGGGAGCTGTTTTTT.

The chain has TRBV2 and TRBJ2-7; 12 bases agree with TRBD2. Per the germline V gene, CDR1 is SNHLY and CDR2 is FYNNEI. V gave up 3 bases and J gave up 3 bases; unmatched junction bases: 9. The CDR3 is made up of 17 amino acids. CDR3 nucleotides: TGTGCCAGCAGTGATGCGACTAGCGGGAGTAACTACTACGAGCAGTACTTC. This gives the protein CASSDATSGSNYYEQYF.

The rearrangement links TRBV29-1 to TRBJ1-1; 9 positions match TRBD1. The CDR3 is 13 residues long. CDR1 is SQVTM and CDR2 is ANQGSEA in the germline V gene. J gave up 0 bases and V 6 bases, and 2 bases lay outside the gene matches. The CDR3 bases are TGCAGCGTCGACAGGGGGATGAACACTGAAGCTTTCTTT. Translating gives CSVDRGMNTEAFF. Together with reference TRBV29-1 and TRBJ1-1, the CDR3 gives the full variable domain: SAVISQKPSRDICQRGTSLTIQCQVDSQVTMMFWYRQQPGQSLTLIATANQGSEATYESGFVIDKFPISRPNLTFSTLTVSNMSPEDSSIYLCSVDRGMNTEAFFGQGTRLTVV.

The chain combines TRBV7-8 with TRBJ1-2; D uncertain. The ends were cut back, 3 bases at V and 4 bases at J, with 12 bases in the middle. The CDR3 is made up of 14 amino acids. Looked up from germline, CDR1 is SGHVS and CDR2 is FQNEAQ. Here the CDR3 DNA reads TGTGCCAGCAGCTTCCGGGCCGTCGCCTATGGCTACACCTTC. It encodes CASSFRAVAYGYTF.

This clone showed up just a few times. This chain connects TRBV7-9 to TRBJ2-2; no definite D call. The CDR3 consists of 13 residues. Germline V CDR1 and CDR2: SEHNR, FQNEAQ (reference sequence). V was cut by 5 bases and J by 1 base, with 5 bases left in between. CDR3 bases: TGTGCCAGCAGCCCCGAGAACACCGGGGAGCTGTTTTTT. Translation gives CASSPENTGELFF. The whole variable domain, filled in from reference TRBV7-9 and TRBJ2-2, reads DTGVSQNPRHKITKRGQNVTFRCDPISEHNRLYWYRQTLGQGPEFLTYFQNEAQLEKSRLLSDRFSAERPKGSFSTLEIQRTEQGDSAMYLCASSPENTGELFFGEGSRLTVL.

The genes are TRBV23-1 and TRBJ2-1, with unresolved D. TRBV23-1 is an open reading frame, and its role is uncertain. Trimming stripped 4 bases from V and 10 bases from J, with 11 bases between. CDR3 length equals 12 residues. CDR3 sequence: CASSRRVREQFF. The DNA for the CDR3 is TGCGCCAGCAGTCGAAGGGTCCGGGAGCAGTTCTTC.

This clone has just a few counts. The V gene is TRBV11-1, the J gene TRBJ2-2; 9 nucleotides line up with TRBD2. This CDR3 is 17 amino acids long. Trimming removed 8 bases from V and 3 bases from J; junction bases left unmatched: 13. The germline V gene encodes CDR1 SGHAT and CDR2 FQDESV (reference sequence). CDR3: CASVPEGREGHTGELFF. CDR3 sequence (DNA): TGTGCCAGCGTCCCCGAGGGGCGGGAGGGTCACACCGGGGAGCTGTTTTTT.

The DNA of the CDR3 is TGTGCCAGCAGTCCTGTACGGAATCAGCCCCAGCATTTT. The encoded protein is CASSPVRNQPQHF. This rearrangement joins TRBV28 to TRBJ1-5; D is ambiguous. The V end was cut by 5 bases, the J end by 4 bases, with 9 bases between. Germline V CDR1 and CDR2: MDHEN, SYDVKM. This CDR3 is built from 13 residues.

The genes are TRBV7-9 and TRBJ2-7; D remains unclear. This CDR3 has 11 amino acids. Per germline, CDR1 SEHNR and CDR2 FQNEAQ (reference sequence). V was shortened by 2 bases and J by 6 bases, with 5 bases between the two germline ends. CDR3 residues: CASSLNVEQYF. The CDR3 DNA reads TGTGCCAGCAGCTTAAACGTCGAGCAGTACTTC. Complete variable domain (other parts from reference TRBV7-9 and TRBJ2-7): DTGVSQNPRHKITKRGQNVTFRCDPISEHNRLYWYRQTLGQGPEFLTYFQNEAQLEKSRLLSDRFSAERPKGSFSTLEIQRTEQGDSAMYLCASSLNVEQYFGPGTRLTVT.

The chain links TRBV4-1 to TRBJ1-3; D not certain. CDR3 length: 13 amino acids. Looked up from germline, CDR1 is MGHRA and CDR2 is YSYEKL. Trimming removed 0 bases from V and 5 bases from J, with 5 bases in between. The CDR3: CASSQEIRNTIYF. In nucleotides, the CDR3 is TGCGCCAGCAGCCAAGAAATACGAAACACCATATATTTT.

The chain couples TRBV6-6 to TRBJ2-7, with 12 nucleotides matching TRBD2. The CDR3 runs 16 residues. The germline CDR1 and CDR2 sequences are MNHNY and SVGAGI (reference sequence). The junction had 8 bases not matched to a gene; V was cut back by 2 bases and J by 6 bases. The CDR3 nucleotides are TGTGCCAGCAGTTACGGTACTAGCGGGGGGTACGGCGAGCAGTACTTC. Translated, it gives CASSYGTSGGYGEQYF.

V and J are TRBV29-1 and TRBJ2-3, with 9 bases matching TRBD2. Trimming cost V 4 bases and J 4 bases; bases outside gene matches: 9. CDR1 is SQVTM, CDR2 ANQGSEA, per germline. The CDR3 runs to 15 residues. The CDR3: CSVGVRGRVADTQYF. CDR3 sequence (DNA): TGCAGCGTTGGTGTACGCGGGAGGGTCGCAGATACGCAGTATTTT.

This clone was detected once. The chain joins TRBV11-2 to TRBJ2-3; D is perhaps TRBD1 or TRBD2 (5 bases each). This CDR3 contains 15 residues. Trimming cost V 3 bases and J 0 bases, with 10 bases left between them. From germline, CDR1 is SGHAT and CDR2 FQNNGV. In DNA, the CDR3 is TGTGCCAGCAGCTTGGGACCTTTTAGCACAGATACGCAGTATTTT. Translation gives CASSLGPFSTDTQYF.

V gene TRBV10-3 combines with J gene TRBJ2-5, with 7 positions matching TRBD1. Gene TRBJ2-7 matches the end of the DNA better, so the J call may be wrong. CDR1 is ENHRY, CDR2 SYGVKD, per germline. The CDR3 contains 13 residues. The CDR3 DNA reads TGTGCCATCAGTAGCAGGGACAGCTACGAGCAGTACTTC. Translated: CAISSRDSYEQYF.

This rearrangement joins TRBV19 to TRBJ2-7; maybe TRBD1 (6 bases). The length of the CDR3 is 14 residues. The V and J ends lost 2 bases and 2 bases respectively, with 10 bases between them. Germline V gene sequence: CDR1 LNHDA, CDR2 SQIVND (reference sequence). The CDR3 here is CASSITGWAYEQYF. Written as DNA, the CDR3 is TGTGCCAGTAGTATAACAGGGTGGGCCTACGAGCAGTACTTC. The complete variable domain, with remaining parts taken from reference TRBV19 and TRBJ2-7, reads DGGITQSPKYLFRKEGQNVTLSCEQNLNHDAMYWYRQDPGQGLRLIYYSQIVNDFQKGDIAEGYSVSREKKESFPLTVTSAQKNPTAFYLCASSITGWAYEQYFGPGTRLTVT.

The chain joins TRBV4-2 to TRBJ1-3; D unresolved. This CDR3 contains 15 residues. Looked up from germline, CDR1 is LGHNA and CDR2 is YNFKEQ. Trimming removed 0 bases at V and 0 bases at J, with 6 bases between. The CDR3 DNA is TGTGCCAGCAGCCAAGAAGCCTTCTCTGGAAACACCATATATTTT. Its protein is CASSQEAFSGNTIYF.

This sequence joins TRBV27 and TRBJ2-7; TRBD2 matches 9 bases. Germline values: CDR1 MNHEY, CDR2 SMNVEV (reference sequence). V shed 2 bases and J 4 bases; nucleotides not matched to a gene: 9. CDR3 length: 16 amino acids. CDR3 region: CASSLTGTSSSYEQYF. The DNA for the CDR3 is TGTGCCAGCAGTTTAACCGGGACTAGCTCTTCGTACGAGCAGTACTTC.

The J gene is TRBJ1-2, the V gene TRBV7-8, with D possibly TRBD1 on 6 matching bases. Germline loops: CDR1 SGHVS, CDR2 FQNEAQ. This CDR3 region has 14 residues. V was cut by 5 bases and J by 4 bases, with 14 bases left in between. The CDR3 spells CASSQYEGGYGYTF. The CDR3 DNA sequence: TGTGCCAGCAGCCAGTACGAAGGGGGCTATGGCTACACCTTC.

The CDR3 spells CATSREAFSYNEQFF. In DNA form, the CDR3 reads TGTGCCACCAGCAGGGAAGCTTTCTCCTACAATGAGCAGTTCTTC. The V and J genes are TRBV15 and TRBJ2-1; D is unresolved. Trimming left V 3 bases short and J 0 bases short, with 9 bases between. The V gene's germline CDR1 is LNHNV and CDR2 YYDKDF (reference sequence). CDR3 size: 15 residues.

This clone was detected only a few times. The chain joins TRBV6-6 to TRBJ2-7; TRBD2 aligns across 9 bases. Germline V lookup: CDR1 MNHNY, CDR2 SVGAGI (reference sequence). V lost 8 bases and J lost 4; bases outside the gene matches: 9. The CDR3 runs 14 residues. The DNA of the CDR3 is TGTGCCAGCGGGGCTAGCGGGGTGGGATACGAGCAGTACTTC. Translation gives CASGASGVGYEQYF.

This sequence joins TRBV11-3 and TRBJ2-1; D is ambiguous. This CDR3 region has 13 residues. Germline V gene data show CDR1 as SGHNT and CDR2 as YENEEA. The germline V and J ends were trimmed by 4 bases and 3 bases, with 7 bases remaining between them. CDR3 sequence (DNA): TGTGCCAGCAGCTCTAGGAACTACAATGAGCAGTTCTTC. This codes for CASSSRNYNEQFF.

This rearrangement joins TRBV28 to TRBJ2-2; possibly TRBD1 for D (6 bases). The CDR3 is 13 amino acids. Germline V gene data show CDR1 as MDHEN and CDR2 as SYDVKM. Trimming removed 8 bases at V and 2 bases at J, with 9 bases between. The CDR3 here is CASGTRNTGELFF. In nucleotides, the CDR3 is TGTGCCAGCGGGACACGAAACACCGGGGAGCTGTTTTTT.

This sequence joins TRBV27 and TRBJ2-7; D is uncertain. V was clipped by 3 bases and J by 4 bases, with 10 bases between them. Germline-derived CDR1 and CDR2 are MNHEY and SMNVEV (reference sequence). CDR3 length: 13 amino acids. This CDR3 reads CASSLGVGYEQYF. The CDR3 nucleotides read TGTGCCAGCAGTTTGGGCGTAGGTTACGAGCAGTACTTC.

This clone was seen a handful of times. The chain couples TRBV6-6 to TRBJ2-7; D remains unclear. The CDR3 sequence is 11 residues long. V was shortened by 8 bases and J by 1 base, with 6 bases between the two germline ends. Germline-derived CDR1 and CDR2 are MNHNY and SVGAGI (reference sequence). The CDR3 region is CASEWSYEQYF. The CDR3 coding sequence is TGTGCCAGCGAGTGGTCCTACGAGCAGTACTTC.

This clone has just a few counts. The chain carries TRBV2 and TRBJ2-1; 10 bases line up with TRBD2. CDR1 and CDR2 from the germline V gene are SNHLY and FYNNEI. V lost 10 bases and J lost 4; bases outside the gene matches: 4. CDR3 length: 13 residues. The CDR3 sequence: CAIRTSGYNEQFF. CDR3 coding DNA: TGTGCCATCAGGACTAGCGGATACAATGAGCAGTTCTTC.